This record covers a single TCR beta chain. Its antigen specificity is not known. Per-nucleotide qualities are absent, and no much larger clonotype sits a single base away. Each collaborating institution followed its own protocols to collect whole blood in K2EDTA tubes. For TCRbeta analysis, collaborator samples were shipped as frozen whole blood, as isolated PBMCs, or as DNA extracted from either sample type. These data come from a study of blood T cell repertoires in COVID-19 (dated by TCRdb to 2020 to 2022). Looking at the study overall: Samples covering the acute and convalescent phases of COVID-19 were provided by collaborators in the United States, Italy and Spain. The repertoires were released in a freely available public database meant as a resource for research on the immune response to SARS-CoV-2. The dataset comprised deeply sampled blood TCRbeta repertoires from subjects exposed to, actively infected with, or recovered from COVID-19. Sample metadata almost always included a de-identified subject ID, COVID-19 status, age in years and sex. The samples were drawn from the first 160 participants of the ongoing ImmuneRACE study and from over a thousand subjects provided by 6 global collaborators. The material from the prospective study consisted of cDNA or gDNA derived from T cells, B-cell-depleted T cells, or PBMCs. Where available, HLA class I and class II types were taken from metadata supplied by the sample provider and were not determined by assay-based typing.

The immunoSEQ Assay, a bias-controlled multiplex PCR, was used to amplify TCRbeta CDR3 regions from genomic DNA. Regarding the original processing steps: Nucleated cell counts per sample were estimated from amplification of reference gene primers within the assay. To quantify the absolute abundance of each unique TCRbeta CDR3 rearrangement, sequence reads were collapsed and filtered. For each sample, productive Simpson clonality was calculated by taking the square root of Simpson's diversity index across productive rearrangements. TCRdb's version of the immuneACCESS table is confined to in-frame rearrangements and falls short of the full clone set. An unresolved V gene accounts for under half of the shortfall where checked; the remainder is of unknown origin. The V and J calls and the clone size are those of that table, but D and trimming were determined from the DNA. Within this sample are about 250,000 clones, with about 80% of them counted one time only. Of the sample, 7.5% to 10% falls within the top ten clones.

Findings and caveats that apply to the study as a whole: The quantity of clinical and demographic metadata differed by source and by participant and was supplied without curation.

CDR1 and CDR2 are read off the germline V gene as MDHEN and SYDVKM. V trim: 6 bases; J trim: 0 bases; unmatched bases: 4. Reading from cysteine to phenylalanine, the CDR3 counts 15 amino acids. Just CDR3 DNA is preserved here, 45 bases in frame from base 1. Material: peripheral blood. The rearrangement combines TRBV28 with TRBJ1-3; TRBD1 fits 8 bases in the junction. The receptor was derived from an older man with acute or convalescent COVID-19. DNA sequence: TGTGCCAGCAGCCGGGACAGGAGCTCTGGAAACACCATATATTTT. This translates into CASSRDRSSGNTIYF.